This T cell receptor (beta chain) was observed in a study of cytomegalovirus exposure and HLA in healthy donors. Overall study findings and caveats: The majority of CMV-associated TCR beta chains were reported as apparently HLA-restricted in a later analysis. Rarity marked most TCR sequences, yet some public TCRs occurred in many donors. Most likely, a cluster of highly shared sequence variants arose as a sequencing artifact.

The PCR made use of 60 Vbeta and 13 Jbeta primers. In the study's own analysis: In a later analysis, the count reached some 73 million unique TCR beta chains, with approximately 10 million shared. Measured with immunoSEQ multiplex PCR; TCRdb has only the in-frame clones, and not every one. That table gives V, J and clone size, and the DNA gave D and trimming. This sample's table reports fewer than 250,000 clones. A remark on this clone: Its antigen remains unidentified.

This TCR was sampled from a woman between 25 and 40 years old in good health and CMV-seropositive. Sequenced input: PBMCs.

The CDR3 spells CASSLDSGSSYNEQFF. The CDR3 DNA is TGTGCCAGCAGCTTAGATAGTGGGAGCTCCTACAATGAGCAGTTCTTC. V usage is TRBV11-2 and J usage is TRBJ2-1; the D gene is possibly TRBD2 (5 bases). The germline CDR1 and CDR2 sequences are SGHAT and FQNNGV. The CDR3 runs 16 residues. The ends were cut back, 0 bases at V and 0 bases at J, with 9 bases in the middle.